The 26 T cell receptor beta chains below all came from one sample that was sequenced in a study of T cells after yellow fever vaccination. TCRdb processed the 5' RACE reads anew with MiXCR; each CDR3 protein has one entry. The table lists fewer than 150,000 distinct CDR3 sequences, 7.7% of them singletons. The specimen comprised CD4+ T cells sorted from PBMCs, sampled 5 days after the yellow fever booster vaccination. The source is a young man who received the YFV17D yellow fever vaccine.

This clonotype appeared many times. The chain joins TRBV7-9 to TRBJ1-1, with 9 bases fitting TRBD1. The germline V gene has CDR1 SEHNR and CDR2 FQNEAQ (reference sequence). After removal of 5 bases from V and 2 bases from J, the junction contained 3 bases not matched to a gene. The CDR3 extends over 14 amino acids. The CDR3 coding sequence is TGTGCCAGCAGCCCGGACAGGGGAAACACTGAAGCTTTCTTT. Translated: CASSPDRGNTEAFF.

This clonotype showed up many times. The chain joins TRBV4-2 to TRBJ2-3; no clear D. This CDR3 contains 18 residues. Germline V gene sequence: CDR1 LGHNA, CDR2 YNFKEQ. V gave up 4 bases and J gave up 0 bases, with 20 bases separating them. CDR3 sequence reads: CASSLETWTSSSTDTQYF. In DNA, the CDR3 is TGTGCCAGCAGCCTTGAAACCTGGACGTCGTCTAGCACAGATACGCAGTATTTT.

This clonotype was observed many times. The CDR3 coding sequence is TGTGCCAGCAGTCCATATGGCGGAGAGACCCAGTACTTC. Protein sequence: CASSPYGGETQYF. The chain recombines TRBV28 with TRBJ2-5; D ambiguous. CDR1 and CDR2 from the germline V gene are MDHEN and SYDVKM. Trimming removed 5 bases at V and 4 bases at J, with 11 bases between. This CDR3 is built from 13 residues.

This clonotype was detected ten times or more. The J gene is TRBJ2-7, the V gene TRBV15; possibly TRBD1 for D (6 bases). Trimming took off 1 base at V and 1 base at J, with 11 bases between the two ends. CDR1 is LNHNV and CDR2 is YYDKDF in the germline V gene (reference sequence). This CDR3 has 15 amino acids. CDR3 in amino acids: CATSRVEDRSYEQYF. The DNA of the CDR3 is TGTGCCACCAGCAGAGTGGAGGACAGATCCTACGAGCAGTACTTC.

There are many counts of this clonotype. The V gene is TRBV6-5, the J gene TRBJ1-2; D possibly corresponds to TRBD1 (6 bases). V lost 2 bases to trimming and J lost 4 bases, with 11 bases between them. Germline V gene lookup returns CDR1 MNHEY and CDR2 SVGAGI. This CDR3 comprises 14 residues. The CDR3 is CASSYGGRSYGYTF. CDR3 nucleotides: TGTGCCAGCAGTTACGGGGGGCGTAGCTATGGCTACACCTTC.

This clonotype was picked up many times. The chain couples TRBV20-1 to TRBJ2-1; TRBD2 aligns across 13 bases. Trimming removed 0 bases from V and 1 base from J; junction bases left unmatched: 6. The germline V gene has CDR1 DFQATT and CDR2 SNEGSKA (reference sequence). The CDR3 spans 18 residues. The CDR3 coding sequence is TGCAGTGCTAGAGATGCCCGGACTAGCGGGAGTTCCTACAATGAGCAGTTCTTC. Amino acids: CSARDARTSGSSYNEQFF.

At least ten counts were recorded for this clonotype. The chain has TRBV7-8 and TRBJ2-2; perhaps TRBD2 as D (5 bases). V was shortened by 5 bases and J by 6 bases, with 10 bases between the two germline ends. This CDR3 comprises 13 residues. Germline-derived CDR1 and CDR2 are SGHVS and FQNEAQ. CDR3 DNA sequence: TGTGCCAGCAGCCAACTAGTTGCCGGGGAGCTGTTTTTT. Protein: CASSQLVAGELFF.

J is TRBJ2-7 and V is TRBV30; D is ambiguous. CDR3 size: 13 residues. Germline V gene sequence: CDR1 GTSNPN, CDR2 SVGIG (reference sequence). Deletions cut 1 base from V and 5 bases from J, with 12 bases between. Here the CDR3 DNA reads TGTGCCTGGAGTGGGGCCGACTGGGACGAGCAGTACTTC. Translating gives CAWSGADWDEQYF.

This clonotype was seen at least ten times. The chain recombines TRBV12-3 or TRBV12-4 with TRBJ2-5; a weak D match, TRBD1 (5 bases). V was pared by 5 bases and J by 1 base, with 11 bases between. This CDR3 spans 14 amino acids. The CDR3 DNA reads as TGTGCCAGCAGTCCTGACAGTTTCCAAGAGACCCAGTACTTC. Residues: CASSPDSFQETQYF.

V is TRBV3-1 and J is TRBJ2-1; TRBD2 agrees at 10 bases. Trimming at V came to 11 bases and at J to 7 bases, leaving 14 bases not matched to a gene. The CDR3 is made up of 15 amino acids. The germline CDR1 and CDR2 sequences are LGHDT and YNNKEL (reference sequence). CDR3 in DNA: TGTGCCTGCTCCTTAGCTAGCGGGAGTTCGAATGAGCAGTTCTTC. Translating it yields CACSLASGSSNEQFF.

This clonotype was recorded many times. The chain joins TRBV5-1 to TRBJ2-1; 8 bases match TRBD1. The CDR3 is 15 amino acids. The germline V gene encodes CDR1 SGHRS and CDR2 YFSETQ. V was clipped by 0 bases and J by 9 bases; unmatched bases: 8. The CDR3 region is CASSLAVTGGSEQFF. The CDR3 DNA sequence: TGCGCCAGCAGCTTGGCCGTCACAGGGGGTAGTGAGCAGTTCTTC.

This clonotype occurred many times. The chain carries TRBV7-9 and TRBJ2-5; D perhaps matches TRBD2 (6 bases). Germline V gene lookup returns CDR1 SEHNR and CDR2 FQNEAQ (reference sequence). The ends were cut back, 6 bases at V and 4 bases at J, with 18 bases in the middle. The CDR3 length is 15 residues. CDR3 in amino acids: CASSYQTGGAETQYF. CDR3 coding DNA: TGTGCCAGCAGTTATCAAACAGGAGGGGCAGAGACCCAGTACTTC.

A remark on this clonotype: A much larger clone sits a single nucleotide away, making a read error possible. CDR3 region: CASNAAPIYEQYF. CDR3 sequence (DNA): TGTGCCAGCAACGCGGCCCCAATCTACGAGCAGTACTTC. The rearrangement joins TRBV6-2 or TRBV6-3 to TRBJ2-7; D uncertain. CDR3 size: 13 residues. Deletions cut 7 bases from V and 3 bases from J, with 13 bases between. Looked up from germline, CDR1 is MNHEY and CDR2 is SVGEGT.

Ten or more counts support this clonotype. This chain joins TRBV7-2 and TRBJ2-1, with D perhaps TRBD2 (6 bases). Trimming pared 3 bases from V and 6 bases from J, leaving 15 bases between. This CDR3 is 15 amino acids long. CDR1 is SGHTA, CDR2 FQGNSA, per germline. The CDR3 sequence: CASSFPVGGVNEQFF. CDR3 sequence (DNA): TGTGCCAGCAGCTTCCCTGTGGGGGGTGTCAATGAGCAGTTCTTC.

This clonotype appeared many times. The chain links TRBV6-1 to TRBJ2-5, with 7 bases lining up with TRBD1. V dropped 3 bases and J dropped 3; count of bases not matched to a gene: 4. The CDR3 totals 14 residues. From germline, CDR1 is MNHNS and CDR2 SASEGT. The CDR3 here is CASSDPGQKETQYF. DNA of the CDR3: TGTGCCAGCAGTGATCCGGGACAGAAAGAGACCCAGTACTTC.

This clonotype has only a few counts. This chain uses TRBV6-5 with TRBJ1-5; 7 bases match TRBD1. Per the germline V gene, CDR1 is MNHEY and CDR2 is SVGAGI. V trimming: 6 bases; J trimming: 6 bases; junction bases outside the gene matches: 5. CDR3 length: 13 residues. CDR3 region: CASSPTGSQPQHF. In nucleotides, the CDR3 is TGTGCCAGCAGCCCGACAGGGAGTCAGCCCCAGCATTTT.

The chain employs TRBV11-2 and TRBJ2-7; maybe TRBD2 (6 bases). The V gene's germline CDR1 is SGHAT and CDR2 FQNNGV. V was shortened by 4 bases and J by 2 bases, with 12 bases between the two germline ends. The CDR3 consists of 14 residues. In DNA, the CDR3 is TGTGCCAGCAGCTCGCACGGGGGTACCTACGAGCAGTACTTC. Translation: CASSSHGGTYEQYF.

CDR3 loop: CASSPRTSANTGELFF. CDR3 coding DNA: TGTGCCAGCAGCCCCCGGACCTCAGCGAACACCGGGGAGCTGTTTTTT. This chain links TRBV12-3 or TRBV12-4 with TRBJ2-2; unclear D gene. This CDR3 is built from 16 residues. Trimming took off 6 bases at V and 0 bases at J, with 14 bases between the two ends.

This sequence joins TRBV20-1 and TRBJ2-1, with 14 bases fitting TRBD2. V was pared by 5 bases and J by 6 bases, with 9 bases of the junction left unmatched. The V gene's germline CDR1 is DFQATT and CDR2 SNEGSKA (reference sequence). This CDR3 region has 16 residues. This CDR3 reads CSAAKGLAGVRNEQFF. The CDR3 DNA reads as TGCAGTGCTGCTAAGGGACTAGCGGGAGTTCGCAATGAGCAGTTCTTC.

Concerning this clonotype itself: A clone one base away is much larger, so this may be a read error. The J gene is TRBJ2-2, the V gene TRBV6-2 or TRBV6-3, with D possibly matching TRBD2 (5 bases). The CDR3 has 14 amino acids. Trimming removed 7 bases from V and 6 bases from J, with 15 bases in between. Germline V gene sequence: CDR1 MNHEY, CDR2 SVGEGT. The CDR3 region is CASTRGQYSGELFF. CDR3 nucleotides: TGTGCCAGCACACGAGGGCAATACTCCGGGGAGCTGTTTTTT.

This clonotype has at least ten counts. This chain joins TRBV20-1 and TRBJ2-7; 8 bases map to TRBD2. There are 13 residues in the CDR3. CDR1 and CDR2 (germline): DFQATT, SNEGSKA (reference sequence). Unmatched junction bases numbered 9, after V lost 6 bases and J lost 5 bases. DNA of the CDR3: TGCAGTGCCGTGGGGACTAGTTTGGACGAGCAGTACTTC. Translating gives CSAVGTSLDEQYF.

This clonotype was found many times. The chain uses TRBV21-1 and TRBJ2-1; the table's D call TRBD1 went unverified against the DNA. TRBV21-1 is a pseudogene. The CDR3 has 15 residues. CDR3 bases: TGTGCCAGCAGCCGGGGACAGGGAAAAAGCAATGAGCAGTTCTTC. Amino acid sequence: CASSRGQGKSNEQFF.

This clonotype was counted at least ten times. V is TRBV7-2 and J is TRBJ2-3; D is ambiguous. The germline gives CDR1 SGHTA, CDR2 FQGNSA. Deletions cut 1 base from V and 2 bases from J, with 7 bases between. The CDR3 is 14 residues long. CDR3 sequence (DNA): TGTGCCAGCAGCTTAGAGATGAACACAGATACGCAGTATTTT. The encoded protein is CASSLEMNTDTQYF.

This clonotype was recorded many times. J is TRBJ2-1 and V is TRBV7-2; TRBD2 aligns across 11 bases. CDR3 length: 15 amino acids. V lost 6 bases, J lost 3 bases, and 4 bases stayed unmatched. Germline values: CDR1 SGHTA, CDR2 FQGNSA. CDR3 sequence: CASRPTSGGYNEQFF. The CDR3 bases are TGTGCCAGCAGGCCAACTAGCGGGGGCTACAATGAGCAGTTCTTC.

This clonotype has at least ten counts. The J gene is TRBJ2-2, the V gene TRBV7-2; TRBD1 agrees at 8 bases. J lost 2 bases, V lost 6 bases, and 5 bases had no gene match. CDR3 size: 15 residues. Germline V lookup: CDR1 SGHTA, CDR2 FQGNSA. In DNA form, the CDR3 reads TGTGCCAGCAGGTCCGGGACAGGAAACACCGGGGAGCTGTTTTTT. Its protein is CASRSGTGNTGELFF. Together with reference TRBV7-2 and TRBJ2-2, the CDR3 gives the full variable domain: GAGVSQSPSNKVTEKGKDVELRCDPISGHTALYWYRQSLGQGLEFLIYFQGNSAPDKSGLPSDRFSAERTGGSVSTLTIQRTQQEDSAVYLCASRSGTGNTGELFFGEGSRLTVL.

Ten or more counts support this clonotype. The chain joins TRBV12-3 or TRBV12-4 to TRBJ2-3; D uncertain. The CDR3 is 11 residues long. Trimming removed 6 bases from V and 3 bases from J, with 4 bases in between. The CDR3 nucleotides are TGTGCCAGCAGACTAACAGATACGCAGTATTTT. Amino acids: CASRLTDTQYF.